This TCR beta chain was obtained from a study of identical twins. The CDR3 has 13 amino acids. V shed 3 bases and J shed 4 bases, with 12 bases lying between them. CDR1 is DFQATT and CDR2 is SNEGSKA in the germline V gene (reference sequence). MiXCR, applied by TCRdb to the 5' RACE reads, yields one record per CDR3 protein. The table shows roughly 540,000 distinct CDR3 sequences, with about 20% occurring only once. This same sample was also taken into another study, of T cells expressing NK-cell markers.

This TCR derives from a woman aged 18-30 years in good health. Sequenced sample: CD4+ T cells sorted from blood. The V and J genes are TRBV20-1 and TRBJ1-1; D may be TRBD1 (6 bases). In DNA form, the CDR3 reads TGCAGTGCTAGTACAACAGGGCGCACTGAAGCTTTCTTT. Translating gives CSASTTGRTEAFF.